One sample yielded the 8 T cell receptor beta chains listed below, sequenced in a study of T cell clonality in common variable immunodeficiency. The protocol was immunoSEQ multiplex PCR, while the TCRdb copy is restricted to in-frame clones and leaves out a portion. Observed in the sample are roughly 51,000 clones, none of them singletons. The specimen was peripheral blood mononuclear cells. All receptors derive from a person aged 18 to 75 in good health.

There are many counts of this clone. The sequence runs out 3 residues before the end of the CDR3; the remainder is reconstructed from the germline J gene. V and J are TRBV29-1 and TRBJ1-2, with D possibly being TRBD1 (6 bases). Trimming stripped 4 bases from V and 6 bases from J, with 15 bases between. Germline V CDR1 and CDR2: SQVTM, ANQGSEA. This CDR3 contains 13 residues. Partial CDR3 DNA: TGCAGCGTTGTAAGGGCCGGGGGGCATGGC. Amino acid sequence: CSVVRAGGHG. The whole CDR3 reads CSVVRAGGHGYTF.

This clone was seen at least ten times. With the read ending 3 residues before the CDR3 end, the germline J gene is used to fill in that end. The V gene is TRBV20-1, the J gene TRBJ2-2; unclear D gene. The germline gives CDR1 DFQATT, CDR2 SNEGSKA (reference sequence). CDR3 length equals 15 residues. Trimming cost V 1 base and J 0 bases, with 9 bases left between them. CDR3 region: CSARAYTPNTGELFF. The sequenced CDR3 bases are TGCAGTGCTAGAGCATACACCCCGAACACCGGGGAG.

This clone was seen ten or more times. The observed sequence ends 3 residues before the CDR3 terminus, with the missing tail filled in from the germline J gene. This rearrangement joins TRBV28 to TRBJ1-1; a weak D match, TRBD1 (6 bases). This CDR3 is 12 amino acids long. Trimming left V 8 bases short and J 1 base short, with 8 bases between. Germline loops: CDR1 MDHEN, CDR2 SYDVKM. The CDR3 reads CASQGGNTEAFF. The DNA read from the CDR3 is TGTGCCAGCCAAGGGGGGAACACTGAA.

This clone was detected ten times or more. The read falls 3 residues short of the CDR3 end, and the missing part is taken from the germline J gene. The chain employs TRBV14 and TRBJ2-5, with 8 nucleotides matching TRBD2. The CDR3 sequence is 16 residues long. CDR1 and CDR2 (germline): SGHDN, FVKESK. Trimming at V came to 4 bases and at J to 4 bases, leaving 11 bases not matched to a gene. The sequenced CDR3 bases are TGTGCCAGCAGCCGAACCGGGGGGGTGCGTGGAGAGACC. It translates to CASSRTGGVRGET. The entire CDR3 sequence reads CASSRTGGVRGETQYF. Drawing the rest from reference TRBV14 and TRBJ2-5, the complete variable domain is EAGVTQFPSHSVIEKGQTVTLRCDPISGHDNLYWYRRVMGKEIKFLLHFVKESKQDESGMPNNRFLAERTGGTYSTLKVQPAELEDSGVYFCASSRTGGVRGETQYFGPGTRLLVL.

This clone occurred many times. Read sequence stops 3 residues before the CDR3 end, and the germline J gene provides the missing end. The chain couples TRBV7-2 to TRBJ2-7; TRBD2 matches 9 bases. This CDR3 has 14 residues. V trimming: 5 bases; J trimming: 1 base; junction bases outside the gene matches: 3. Germline V gene sequence: CDR1 SGHTA, CDR2 FQGNSA. CDR3 amino acids: CASSPTSGSYEQYF. The sequenced CDR3 bases are TGTGCCAGCAGCCCGACTAGCGGTTCCTACGAG.

This clone was observed many times. The read halts 3 residues ahead of the CDR3 end, with the missing end drawn from the germline J gene. The V and J genes are TRBV10-1 and TRBJ1-4; 10 bases fit TRBD1. CDR3 length equals 14 residues. V dropped 10 bases and J dropped 7; count of bases not matched to a gene: 9. CDR1 and CDR2 from the germline V gene are WNHNN and SYGVQD (reference sequence). The sequenced part of the CDR3 DNA is TGCGCCATTAACCTCAGGACAGGGGGTGAAAAA. Amino acids: CAINLRTGGEK. The CDR3 reads in full as CAINLRTGGEKLFF.

This clone occurred many times. The read gets to within 3 residues of the CDR3 end, and the germline J gene fills in the rest. V is TRBV19 and J is TRBJ1-5; 9 bases match TRBD1. The CDR3 covers 14 residues. V shed 10 bases, J shed 6 bases, and the junction held 10 bases outside the gene matches. Germline V gene data show CDR1 as LNHDA and CDR2 as SQIVND (reference sequence). The CDR3 region is CATRDRAHGQPQHF. The CDR3 bases that were read are TGTGCCACCAGGGACAGGGCGCATGGTCAGCCC.

This clone was picked up many times. The read gets to within 3 residues of the CDR3 end, and the germline J gene fills in the rest. The chain has TRBV18 and TRBJ2-5; 7 nucleotides match TRBD2. CDR1 and CDR2 (germline): KGHSH, LQKENI. This CDR3 is 14 amino acids long. Germline trimming cut 6 bases from V and 2 bases from J; bases unmatched to any gene: 6. Incomplete CDR3 DNA: TGTGCCAGCTCCTTAACAGCGGGGCAAGAGACC. It yields the protein CASSLTAGQET. The complete CDR3 protein is CASSLTAGQETQYF.